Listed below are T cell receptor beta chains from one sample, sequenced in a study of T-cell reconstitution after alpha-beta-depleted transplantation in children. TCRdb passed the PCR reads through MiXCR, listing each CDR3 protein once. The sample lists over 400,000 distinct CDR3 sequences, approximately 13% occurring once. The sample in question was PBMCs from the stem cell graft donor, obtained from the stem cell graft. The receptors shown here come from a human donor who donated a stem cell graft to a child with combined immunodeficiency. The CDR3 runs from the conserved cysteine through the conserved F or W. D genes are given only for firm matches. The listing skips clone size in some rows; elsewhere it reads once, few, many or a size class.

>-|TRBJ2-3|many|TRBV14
TGTGCCAGCAGCCTTGGACAGCCGCAGTATTTT
CASSLGQPQYF
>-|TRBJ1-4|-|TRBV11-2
TGTGCCAGCAGTCTTGACCGGTGGGAAAAACTGTTTTTT
CASSLDRWEKLFF
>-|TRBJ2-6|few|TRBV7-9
TGTGCCAGCAGCCTCCCATGGGCAAGTGGCTCTGGGGCCAACGTCCTGACTTTC
CASSLPWASGSGANVLTF
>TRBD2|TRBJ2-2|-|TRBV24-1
TGTGCCACCAGTGATTGGATTAGCGGGACGAACACCGGGGAGCTGTTTTTT
CATSDWISGTNTGELFF
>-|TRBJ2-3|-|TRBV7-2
TGTGCCAGCAGCTCCGGAAGGGTAGCATCAGATACGCAGTATTTT
CASSSGRVASDTQYF
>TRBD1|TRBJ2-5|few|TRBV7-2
TGTGCCAGCAGCGCAAGGACAGGGATAGAGACCCAGTACTTC
CASSARTGIETQYF
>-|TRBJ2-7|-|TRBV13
TGTGCCAGGAGGGGGACGGCTGCGAGCGAGCAGTACTTC
CARRGTAASEQYF
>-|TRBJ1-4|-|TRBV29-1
TGCAGCGTTGCGATTAATGAAAAACTGTTTTTT
CSVAINEKLFF
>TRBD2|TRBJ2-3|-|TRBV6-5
TGTGCCAGCAGTTACTCAGTGTCGGCGGGGGTCGGATTCACAGATACGCAGTATTTT
CASSYSVSAGVGFTDTQYF
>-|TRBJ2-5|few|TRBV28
TGTGCCAGCAGTGAGGTGGGCAAAGAGACCCAGTACTTC
CASSEVGKETQYF
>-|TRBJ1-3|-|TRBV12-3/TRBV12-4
TGTGCCAGTACAAGGGGGGCCTCTGGAAACACCATATATTTT
CASTRGASGNTIYF
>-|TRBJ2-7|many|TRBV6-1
TGTGCCAGCAGTCGACAGGTTGACTCCTACGAGCAGTACTTC
CASSRQVDSYEQYF
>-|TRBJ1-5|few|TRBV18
TGTGCCAGCTCCCCTTCGGCAGGCCATCAGCCCCAGCATTTT
CASSPSAGHQPQHF
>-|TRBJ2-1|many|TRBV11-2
TGTGCCAGCAGCACACTCGGGCGGAGGTCCTACAATGAGCAGTTCTTC
CASSTLGRRSYNEQFF
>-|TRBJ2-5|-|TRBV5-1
TGCGCCAGCAGCTTGGAAAGGTTGGGGGAAGAGACCCAGTACTTC
CASSLERLGEETQYF
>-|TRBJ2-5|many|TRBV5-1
TGCGCCAGCACCATTGGAGGGGACTTTCAAGAGACCCAGTACTTC
CASTIGGDFQETQYF
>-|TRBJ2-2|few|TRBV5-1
TGCGCCAGCAGCTTTACAGGGAAGGGCACCGGGGAGCTGTTTTTT
CASSFTGKGTGELFF
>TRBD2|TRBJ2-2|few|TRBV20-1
TGCAGTGCTAGAAAGTCTAGCGGGGGCCTCTCCCACACCGGGGAGCTGTTTTTT
CSARKSSGGLSHTGELFF
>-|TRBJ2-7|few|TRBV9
TGTGCCAGCAGCCCCCGACAGGCCGCCTACGAGCAGTACTTC
CASSPRQAAYEQYF
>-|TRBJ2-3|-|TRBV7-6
TGTGCCAGCAGCTTGGACCCCTCCGTCGATACGCAGTATTTT
CASSLDPSVDTQYF
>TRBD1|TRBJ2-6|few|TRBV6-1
TGTGCCACAGGGACAGTGTCTATCTCTGGGGCCAACGTCCTGACTTTC
CATGTVSISGANVLTF
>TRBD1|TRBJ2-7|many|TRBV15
TGTGCCACCAGCAGAGATAGGACAGGGTACGAGCAGTACTTC
CATSRDRTGYEQYF
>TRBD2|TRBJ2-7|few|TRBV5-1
TGCGCCAGCAGCTTGGCCCCGATTGGGGGAGGGCCCTCCTACGAGCAGTACTTC
CASSLAPIGGGPSYEQYF
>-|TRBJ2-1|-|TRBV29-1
TGCAGCGTCCGTGGGGGGTATCGGCTCAATGAGCAGTTCTTC
CSVRGGYRLNEQFF
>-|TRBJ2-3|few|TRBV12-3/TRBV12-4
TGTGCCAGCAGAAGACTGTCCAGTAGCACAGATACGCAGTATTTT
CASRRLSSSTDTQYF
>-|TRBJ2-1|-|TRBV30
TGTGCCTGGATACTTGAAAGCGAGCAGTTCTTC
CAWILESEQFF
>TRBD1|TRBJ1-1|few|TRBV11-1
TGTGCCAGCAGCTACCTTAGCCTCCGGGACAGGGGAATGAACACTGAAGCTTTCTTT
CASSYLSLRDRGMNTEAFF
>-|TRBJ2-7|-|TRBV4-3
TGCGCCAGCAGCCATACCAGGTCCGCCAACTACGAGCAGTACTTC
CASSHTRSANYEQYF
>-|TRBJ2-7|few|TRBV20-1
TGCAGTGCTAGAGGGGTACGGGAGGAGCAGTACTTC
CSARGVREEQYF
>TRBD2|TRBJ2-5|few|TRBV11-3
TGTGCCAGCGCGGGGGACCAAGAGACCCAGTACTTC
CASAGDQETQYF
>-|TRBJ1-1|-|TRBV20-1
TGCAGTGCTAGAGATTTGGGTCGCACTGAAGCTTTCTTT
CSARDLGRTEAFF
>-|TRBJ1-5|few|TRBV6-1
TGTGCCAGCAGTGGGAGGGGTATCAATCAGCCCCAGCATTTT
CASSGRGINQPQHF
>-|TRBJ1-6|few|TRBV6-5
TGTGCCAGCAGTTACTGGAGGAATTCACCCCTCCACTTT
CASSYWRNSPLHF
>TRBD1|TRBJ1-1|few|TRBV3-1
TGTGCCAGCAGCCTCCGACAGGGTAGGATCACTGAAGCTTTCTTT
CASSLRQGRITEAFF
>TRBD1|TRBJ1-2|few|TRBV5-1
TGCGCCAGCAGCCCGACAGGGGGAAGTGGCTACACCTTC
CASSPTGGSGYTF
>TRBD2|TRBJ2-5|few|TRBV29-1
TGCAGCGTTGATAAACTAGCGGGAGTGATGGAGACCCAGTACTTC
CSVDKLAGVMETQYF
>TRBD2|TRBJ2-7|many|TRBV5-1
TGCGCCAGCAGCTTGGAACCAGCGGGAGCCTACGAGCAGTACTTC
CASSLEPAGAYEQYF
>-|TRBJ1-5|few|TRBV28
TGTGCCAGCAGTTATGAGGGGGGCAGCAATCAGCCCCAGCATTTT
CASSYEGGSNQPQHF
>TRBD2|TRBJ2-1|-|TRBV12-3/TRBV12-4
TGTACCAGCAGTTTTACCCCCGTTATTGGCGGGAGGGTTTACAATGAGCAGTTCTTC
CTSSFTPVIGGRVYNEQFF
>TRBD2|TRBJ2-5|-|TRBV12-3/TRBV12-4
TGTGCCAGCAGTCCCCCGGGACTAGCGGGCATTACCCAGTACTTC
CASSPPGLAGITQYF